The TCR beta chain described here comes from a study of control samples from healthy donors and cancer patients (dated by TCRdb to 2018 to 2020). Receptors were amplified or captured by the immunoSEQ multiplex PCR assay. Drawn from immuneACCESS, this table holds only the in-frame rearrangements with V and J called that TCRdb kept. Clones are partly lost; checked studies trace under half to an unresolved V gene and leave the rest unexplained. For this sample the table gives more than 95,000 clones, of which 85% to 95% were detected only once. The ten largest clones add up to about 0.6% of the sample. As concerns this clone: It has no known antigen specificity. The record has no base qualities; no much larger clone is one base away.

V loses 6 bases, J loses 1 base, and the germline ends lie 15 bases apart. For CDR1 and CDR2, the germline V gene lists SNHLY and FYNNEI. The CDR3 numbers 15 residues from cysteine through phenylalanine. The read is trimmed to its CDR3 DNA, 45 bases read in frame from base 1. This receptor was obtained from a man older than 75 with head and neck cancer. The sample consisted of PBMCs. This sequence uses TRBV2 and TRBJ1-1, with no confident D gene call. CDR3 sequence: CASSEQGPENTEAFF. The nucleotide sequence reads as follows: TGTGCCAGCAGCGAACAAGGACCGGAGAACACTGAAGCTTTCTTT.